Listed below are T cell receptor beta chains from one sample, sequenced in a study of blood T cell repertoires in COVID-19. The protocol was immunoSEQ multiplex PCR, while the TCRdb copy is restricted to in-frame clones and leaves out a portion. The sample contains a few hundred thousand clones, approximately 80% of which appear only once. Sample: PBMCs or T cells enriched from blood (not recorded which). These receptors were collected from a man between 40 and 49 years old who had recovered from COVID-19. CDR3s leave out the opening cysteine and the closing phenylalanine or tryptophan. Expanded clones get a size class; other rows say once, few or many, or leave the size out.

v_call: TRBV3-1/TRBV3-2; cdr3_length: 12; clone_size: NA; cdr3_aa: RGITGGPCTEAF
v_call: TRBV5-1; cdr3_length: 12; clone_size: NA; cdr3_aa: ASSLGQGRTEAF
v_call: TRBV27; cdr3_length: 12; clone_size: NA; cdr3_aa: ASRVGGVNSPLH
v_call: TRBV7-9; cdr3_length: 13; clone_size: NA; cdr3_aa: ASSSFRGRNSPLH
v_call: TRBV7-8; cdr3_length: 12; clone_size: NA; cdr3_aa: ASSPTGKGEKLF
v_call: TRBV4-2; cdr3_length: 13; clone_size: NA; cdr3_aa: ASSQQGPSGNTIY
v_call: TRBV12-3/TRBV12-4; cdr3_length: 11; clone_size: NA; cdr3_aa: ASSFELNTEAF
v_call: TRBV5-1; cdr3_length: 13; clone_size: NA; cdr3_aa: ASSEEAGGFTEAF
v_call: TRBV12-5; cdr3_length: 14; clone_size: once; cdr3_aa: ASGLLTPSSYNEQF
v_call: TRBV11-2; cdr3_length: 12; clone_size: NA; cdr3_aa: ASSQQGAHQPQH
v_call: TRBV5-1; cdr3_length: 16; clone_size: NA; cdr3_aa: ASSTGTGGDYTQETQY
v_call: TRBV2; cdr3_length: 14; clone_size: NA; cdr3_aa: ASKSASGGNTDTQY
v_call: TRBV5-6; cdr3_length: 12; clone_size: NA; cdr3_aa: ASSFAGGAETQY
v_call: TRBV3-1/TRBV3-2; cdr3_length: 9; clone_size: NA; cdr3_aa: ASSGKEGIY
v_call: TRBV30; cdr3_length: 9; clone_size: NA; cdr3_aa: AWGQDEKLF
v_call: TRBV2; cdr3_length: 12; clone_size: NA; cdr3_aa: ASSDRGIYTEAF
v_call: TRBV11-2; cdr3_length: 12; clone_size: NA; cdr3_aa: ASSFTGAGYGYT